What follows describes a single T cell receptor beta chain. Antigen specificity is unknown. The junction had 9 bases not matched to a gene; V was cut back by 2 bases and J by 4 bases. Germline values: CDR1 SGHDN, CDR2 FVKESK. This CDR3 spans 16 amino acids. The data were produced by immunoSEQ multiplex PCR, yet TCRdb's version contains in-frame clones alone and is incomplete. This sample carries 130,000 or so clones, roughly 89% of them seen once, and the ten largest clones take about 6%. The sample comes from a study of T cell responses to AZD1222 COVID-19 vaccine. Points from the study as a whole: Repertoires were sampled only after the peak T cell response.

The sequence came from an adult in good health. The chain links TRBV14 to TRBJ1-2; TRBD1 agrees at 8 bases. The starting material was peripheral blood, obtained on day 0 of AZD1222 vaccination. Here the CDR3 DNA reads TGTGCCAGCAGCCAACTCACTTCCCAGGGGGCCTATGGCTACACCTTC. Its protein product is CASSQLTSQGAYGYTF.